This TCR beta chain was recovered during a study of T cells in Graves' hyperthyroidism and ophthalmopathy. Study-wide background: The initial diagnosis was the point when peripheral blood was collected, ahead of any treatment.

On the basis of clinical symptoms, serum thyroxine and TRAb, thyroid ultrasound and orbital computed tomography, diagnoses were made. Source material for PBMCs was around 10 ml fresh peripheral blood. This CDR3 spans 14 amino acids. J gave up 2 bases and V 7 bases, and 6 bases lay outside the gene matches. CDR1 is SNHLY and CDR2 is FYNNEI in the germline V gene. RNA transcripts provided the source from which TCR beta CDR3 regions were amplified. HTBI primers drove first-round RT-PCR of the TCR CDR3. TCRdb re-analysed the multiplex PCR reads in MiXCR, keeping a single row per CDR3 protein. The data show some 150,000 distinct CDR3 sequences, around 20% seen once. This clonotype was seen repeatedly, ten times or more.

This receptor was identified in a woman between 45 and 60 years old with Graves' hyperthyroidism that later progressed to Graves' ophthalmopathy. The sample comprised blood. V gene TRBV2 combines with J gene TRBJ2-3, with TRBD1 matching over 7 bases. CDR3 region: CASIRDSLTDTQYF. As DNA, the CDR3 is TGTGCCAGCATCCGGGACAGCCTCACAGATACGCAGTATTTT.